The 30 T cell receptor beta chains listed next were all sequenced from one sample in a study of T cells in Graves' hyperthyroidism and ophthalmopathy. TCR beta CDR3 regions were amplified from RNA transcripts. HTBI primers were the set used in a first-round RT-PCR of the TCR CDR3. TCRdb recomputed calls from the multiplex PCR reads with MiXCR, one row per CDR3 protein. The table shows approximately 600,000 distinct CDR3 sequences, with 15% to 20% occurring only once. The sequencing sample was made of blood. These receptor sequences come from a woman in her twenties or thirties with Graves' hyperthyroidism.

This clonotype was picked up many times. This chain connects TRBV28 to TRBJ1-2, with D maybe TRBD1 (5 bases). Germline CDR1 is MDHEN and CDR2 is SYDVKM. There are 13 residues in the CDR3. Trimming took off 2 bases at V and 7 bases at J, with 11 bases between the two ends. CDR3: CASSLTQGSGYTF. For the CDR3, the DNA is TGTGCCAGCAGTTTAACCCAGGGCTCTGGCTACACCTTC.

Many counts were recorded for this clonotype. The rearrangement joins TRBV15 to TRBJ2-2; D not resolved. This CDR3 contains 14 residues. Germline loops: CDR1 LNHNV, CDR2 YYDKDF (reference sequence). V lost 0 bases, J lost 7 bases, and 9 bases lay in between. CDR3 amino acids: CATSRDGGNGELFF. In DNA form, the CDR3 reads TGTGCCACCAGCAGAGACGGTGGAAACGGGGAGCTGTTTTTT.

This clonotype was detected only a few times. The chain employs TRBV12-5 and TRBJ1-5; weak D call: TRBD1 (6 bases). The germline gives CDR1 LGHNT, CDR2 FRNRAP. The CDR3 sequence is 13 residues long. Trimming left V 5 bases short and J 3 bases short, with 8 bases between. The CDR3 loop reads CASGPGDNQPQHF. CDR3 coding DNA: TGTGCTAGTGGTCCAGGGGACAATCAGCCCCAGCATTTT.

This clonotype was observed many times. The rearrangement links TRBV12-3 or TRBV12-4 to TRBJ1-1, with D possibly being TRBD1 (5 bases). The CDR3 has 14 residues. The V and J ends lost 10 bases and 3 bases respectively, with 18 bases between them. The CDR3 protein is CATPGRENDTEAFF. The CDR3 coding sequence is TGTGCCACCCCCGGCAGGGAGAACGACACTGAAGCTTTCTTT.

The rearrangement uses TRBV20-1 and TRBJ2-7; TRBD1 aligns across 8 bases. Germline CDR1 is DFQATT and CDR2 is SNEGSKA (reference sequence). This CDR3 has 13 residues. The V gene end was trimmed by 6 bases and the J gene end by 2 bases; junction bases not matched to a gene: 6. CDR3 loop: CSAPGQDAYEQYF. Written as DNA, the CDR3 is TGCAGTGCCCCGGGACAGGATGCCTACGAGCAGTACTTC.

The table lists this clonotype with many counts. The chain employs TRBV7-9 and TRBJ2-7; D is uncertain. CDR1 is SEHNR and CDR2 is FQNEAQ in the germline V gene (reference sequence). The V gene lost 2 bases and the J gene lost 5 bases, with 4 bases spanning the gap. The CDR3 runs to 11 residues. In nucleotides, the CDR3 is TGTGCCAGCAGCTTAAGGAACGAGCAGTACTTC. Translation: CASSLRNEQYF.

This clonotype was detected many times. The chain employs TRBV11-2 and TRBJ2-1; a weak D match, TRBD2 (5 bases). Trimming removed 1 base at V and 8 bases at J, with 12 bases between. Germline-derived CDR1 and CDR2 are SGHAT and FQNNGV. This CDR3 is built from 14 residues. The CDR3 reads CASSLALAGHEQFF. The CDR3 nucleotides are TGTGCCAGCAGCTTAGCATTGGCGGGTCATGAGCAGTTCTTC.

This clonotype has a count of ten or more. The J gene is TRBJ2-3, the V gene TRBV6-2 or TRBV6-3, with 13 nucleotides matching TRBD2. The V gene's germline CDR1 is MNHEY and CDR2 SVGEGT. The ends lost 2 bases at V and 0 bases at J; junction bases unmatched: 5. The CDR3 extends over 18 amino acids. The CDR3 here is CASSYLWTSGRSTDTQYF. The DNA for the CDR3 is TGTGCCAGCAGTTACCTGTGGACTAGCGGGAGAAGCACAGATACGCAGTATTTT.

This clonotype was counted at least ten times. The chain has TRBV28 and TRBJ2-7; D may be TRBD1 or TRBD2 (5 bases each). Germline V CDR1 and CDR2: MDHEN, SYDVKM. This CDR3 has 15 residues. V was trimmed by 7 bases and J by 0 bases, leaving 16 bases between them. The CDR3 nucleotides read TGTGCCAGCATTCCTAAGGGACGGAGCTCCTACGAGCAGTACTTC. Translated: CASIPKGRSSYEQYF.

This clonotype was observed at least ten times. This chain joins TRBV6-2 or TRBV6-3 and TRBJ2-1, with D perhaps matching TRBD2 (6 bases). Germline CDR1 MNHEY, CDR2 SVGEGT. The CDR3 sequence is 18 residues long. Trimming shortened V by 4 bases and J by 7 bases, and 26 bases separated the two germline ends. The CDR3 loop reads CASSSAADYTSFGNEQFF. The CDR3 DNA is TGTGCCAGCAGTTCCGCAGCGGACTACACTAGCTTCGGGAATGAGCAGTTCTTC.

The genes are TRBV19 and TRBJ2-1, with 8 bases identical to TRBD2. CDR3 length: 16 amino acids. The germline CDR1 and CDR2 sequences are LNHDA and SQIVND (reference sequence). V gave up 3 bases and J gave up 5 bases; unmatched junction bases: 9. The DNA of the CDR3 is TGTGCCAGTAGTATCCGGGGGGGCGGGACGCACAATGAGCAGTTCTTC. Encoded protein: CASSIRGGGTHNEQFF.

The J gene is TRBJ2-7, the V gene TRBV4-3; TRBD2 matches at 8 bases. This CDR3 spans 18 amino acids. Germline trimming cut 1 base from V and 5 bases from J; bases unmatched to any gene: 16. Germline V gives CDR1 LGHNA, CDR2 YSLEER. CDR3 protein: CASSQGIIFGGRNDEQYF. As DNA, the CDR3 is TGCGCCAGCAGCCAAGGGATTATATTCGGCGGGAGGAACGACGAGCAGTACTTC.

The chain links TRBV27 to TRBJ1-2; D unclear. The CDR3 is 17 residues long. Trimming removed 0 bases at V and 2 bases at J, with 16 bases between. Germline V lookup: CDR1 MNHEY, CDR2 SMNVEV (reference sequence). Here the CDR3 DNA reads TGTGCCAGCAGTTTATCCCATTCTTTTCCGGACAACTATGGCTACACCTTC. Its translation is CASSLSHSFPDNYGYTF.

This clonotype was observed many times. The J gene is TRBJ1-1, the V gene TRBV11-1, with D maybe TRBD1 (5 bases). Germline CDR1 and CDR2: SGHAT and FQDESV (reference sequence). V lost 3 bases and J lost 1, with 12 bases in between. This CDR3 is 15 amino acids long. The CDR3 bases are TGTGCCAGCAGCTTCGGGGACTCATGGAACACTGAAGCTTTCTTT. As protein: CASSFGDSWNTEAFF.

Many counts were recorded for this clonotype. The CDR3 sequence: CASSPVLGRSTNEKLFF. The CDR3 nucleotides are TGTGCCAGCAGTCCCGTCCTTGGACGGTCAACTAATGAAAAACTGTTTTTT. This rearrangement joins TRBV28 to TRBJ1-4; D is undetermined. Trimming took 5 bases from V and 0 from J, leaving 16 bases between them. The CDR3 is 17 residues long. Germline V gene sequence: CDR1 MDHEN, CDR2 SYDVKM.

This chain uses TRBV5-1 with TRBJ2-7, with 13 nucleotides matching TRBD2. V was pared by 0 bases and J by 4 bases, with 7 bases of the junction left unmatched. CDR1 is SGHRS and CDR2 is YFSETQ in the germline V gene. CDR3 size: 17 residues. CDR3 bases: TGCGCCAGCAGCTTGGAGGGGACTAGCGGGAATAGGTACGAGCAGTACTTC. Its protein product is CASSLEGTSGNRYEQYF. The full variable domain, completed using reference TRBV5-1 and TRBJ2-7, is KAGVTQTPRYLIKTRGQQVTLSCSPISGHRSVSWYQQTPGQGLQFLFEYFSETQRNKGNFPGRFSGRQFSNSRSEMNVSTLELGDSALYLCASSLEGTSGNRYEQYFGPGTRLTVT.

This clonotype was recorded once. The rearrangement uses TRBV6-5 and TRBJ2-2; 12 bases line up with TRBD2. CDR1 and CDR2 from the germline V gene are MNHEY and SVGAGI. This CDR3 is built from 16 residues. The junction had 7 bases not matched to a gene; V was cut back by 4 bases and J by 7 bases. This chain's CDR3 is CASSSTSGRGGGELFF. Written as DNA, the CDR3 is TGTGCCAGCAGTTCGACTAGCGGGAGAGGTGGCGGGGAGCTGTTTTTT.

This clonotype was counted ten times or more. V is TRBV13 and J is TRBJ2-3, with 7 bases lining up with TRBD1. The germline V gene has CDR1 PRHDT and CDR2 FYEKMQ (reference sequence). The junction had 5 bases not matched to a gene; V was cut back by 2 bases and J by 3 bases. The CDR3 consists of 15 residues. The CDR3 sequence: CASSLRQGWTDTQYF. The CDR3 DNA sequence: TGTGCCAGCAGCTTAAGACAGGGATGGACAGATACGCAGTATTTT.

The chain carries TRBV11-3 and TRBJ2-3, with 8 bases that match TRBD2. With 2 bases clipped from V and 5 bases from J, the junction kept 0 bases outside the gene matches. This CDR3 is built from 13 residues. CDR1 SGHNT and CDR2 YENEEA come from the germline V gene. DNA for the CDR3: TGTGCCAGCAGCTTAACTAGCGGAGATACGCAGTATTTT. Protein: CASSLTSGDTQYF.

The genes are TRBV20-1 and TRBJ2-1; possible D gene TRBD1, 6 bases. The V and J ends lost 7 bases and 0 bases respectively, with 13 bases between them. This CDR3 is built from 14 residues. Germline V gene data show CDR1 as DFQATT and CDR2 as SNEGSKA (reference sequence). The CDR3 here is CSGKGGGSYNEQFF. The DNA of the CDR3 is TGCAGTGGGAAAGGGGGTGGCTCCTACAATGAGCAGTTCTTC.

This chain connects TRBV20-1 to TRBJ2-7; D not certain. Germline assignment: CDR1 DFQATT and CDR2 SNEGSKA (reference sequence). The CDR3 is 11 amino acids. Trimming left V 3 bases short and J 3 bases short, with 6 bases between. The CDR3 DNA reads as TGCAGTGCTAGGGAGTTCTACGAGCAGTACTTC. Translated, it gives CSAREFYEQYF.

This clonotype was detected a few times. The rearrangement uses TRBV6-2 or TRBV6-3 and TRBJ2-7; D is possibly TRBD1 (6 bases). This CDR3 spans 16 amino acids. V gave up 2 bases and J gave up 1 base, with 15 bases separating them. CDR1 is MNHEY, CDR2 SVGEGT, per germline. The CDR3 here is CASSYEWGRTSYEQYF. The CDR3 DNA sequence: TGTGCCAGCAGTTACGAGTGGGGGCGGACGTCCTACGAGCAGTACTTC.

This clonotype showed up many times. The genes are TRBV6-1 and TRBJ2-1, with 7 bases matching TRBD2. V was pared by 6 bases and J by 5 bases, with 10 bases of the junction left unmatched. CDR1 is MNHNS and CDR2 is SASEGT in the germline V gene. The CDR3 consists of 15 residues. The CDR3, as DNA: TGTGCCAGCAGGCGGGTAGGGCTAGCGGACAATGAGCAGTTCTTC. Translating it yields CASRRVGLADNEQFF.

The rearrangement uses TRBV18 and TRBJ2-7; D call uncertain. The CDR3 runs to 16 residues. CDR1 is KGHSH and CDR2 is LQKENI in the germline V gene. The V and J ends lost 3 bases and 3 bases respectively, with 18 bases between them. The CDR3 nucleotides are TGTGCCAGCTCACCCTCAGCGCGCCAGTGGGGCTACGAGCAGTACTTC. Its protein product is CASSPSARQWGYEQYF.

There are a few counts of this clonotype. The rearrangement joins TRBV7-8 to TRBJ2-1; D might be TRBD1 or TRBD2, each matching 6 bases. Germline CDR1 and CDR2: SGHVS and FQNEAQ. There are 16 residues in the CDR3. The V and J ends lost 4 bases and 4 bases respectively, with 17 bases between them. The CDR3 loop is CASSSLRGTVYNEQFF. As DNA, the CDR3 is TGTGCCAGCAGCTCCCTTAGGGGGACTGTTTACAATGAGCAGTTCTTC.

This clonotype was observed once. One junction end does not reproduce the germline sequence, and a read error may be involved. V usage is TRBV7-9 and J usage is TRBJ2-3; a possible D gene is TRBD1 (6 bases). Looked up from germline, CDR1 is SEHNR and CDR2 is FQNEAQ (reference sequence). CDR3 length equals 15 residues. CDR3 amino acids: CAGSLAQGPPDTQYF. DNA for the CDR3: TGTGCCGGCAGCTTAGCACAGGGACCACCAGATACGCAGTATTTT.

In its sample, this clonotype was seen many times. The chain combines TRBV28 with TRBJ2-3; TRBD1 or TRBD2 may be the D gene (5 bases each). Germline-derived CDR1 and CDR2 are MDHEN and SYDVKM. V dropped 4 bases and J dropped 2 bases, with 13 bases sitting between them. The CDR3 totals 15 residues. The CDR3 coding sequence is TGTGCCAGCAGTTATGGGACGTCCTACACAGATACGCAGTATTTT. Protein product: CASSYGTSYTDTQYF.

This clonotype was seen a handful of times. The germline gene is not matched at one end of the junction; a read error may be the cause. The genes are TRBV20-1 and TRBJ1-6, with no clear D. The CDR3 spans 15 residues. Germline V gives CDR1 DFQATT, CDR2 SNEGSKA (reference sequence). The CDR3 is CSASSTTDHNSPLHF. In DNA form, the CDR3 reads TGCAGTGCTAGCTCCACGACGGACCATAATTCACCCCTCCATTTT.

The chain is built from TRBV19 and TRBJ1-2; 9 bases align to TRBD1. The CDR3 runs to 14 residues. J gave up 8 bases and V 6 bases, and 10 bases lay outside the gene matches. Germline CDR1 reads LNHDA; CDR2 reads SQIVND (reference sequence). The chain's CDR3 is CASRPGTGSRGYTF. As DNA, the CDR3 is TGTGCCAGTAGACCCGGGACAGGGTCGCGCGGCTACACCTTC.

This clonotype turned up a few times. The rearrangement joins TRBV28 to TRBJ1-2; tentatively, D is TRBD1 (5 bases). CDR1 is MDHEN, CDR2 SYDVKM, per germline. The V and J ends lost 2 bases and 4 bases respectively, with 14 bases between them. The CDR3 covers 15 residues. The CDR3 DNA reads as TGTGCCAGCAGTTTAGGGGTCCGGGGCGCCTATGGCTACACCTTC. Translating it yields CASSLGVRGAYGYTF.